Listed below are T cell receptor beta chains from one sample, sequenced in a study of T cells after posttransplantation cyclophosphamide. Only in-frame clones appear in the TCRdb table, and some are missing; sequencing was by immunoSEQ multiplex PCR. The data hold 25,000 to 35,000 clones, with around 90% observed a single time. The sample consisted of PBMCs. All receptors derive from a woman in her thirties or forties with a blood cancer, CMV-positive, and with a related stem cell donor. CDR3s include the opening cysteine and the closing phenylalanine or tryptophan. The D gene is left open where the match is weak. Clone size appears in some rows only: once, few, many, or a class for an expanded clone.

TRBV28	.	once	TRBJ2-2	TGTGCCAGCAGTTCACTGCCAGGGGTGAACACCGGGGAGCTGTTTTTT	CASSSLPGVNTGELFF
TRBV5-1	TRBD2	.	TRBJ2-2	TGCGCCAGCAGCTTGACTAGCGTCCCCGGGGAGCTGTTTTTT	CASSLTSVPGELFF
TRBV29-1	.	.	TRBJ2-7	TGCAGCGTTGGAGGGTTCTCCTACGAGCAGTACTTC	CSVGGFSYEQYF
TRBV4-1	TRBD2	.	TRBJ2-5	TGCGCCAGCAGCCAAGTGCTAGCGGGGGCCCAAGAGACCCAGTACTTC	CASSQVLAGAQETQYF
TRBV5-1	.	.	TRBJ1-2	TGCGCCAGCAGCCCCGGCCGGGGAAACTATGGCTACACCTTC	CASSPGRGNYGYTF
TRBV28	.	once	TRBJ2-7	TGTGCCAGCAGTTCATGGACATCCTCCTACGAGCAGTACTTC	CASSSWTSSYEQYF
TRBV4-1	.	.	TRBJ2-5	TGCGCCAGCAGCCAAGAAACGCTTTACGCGGAGACCCAGTACTTC	CASSQETLYAETQYF
TRBV7-2	TRBD1	few	TRBJ1-1	TGTGCCAGCAGCTTAGAAGTCAGGGGGTTCAACACTGAAGCTTTCTTT	CASSLEVRGFNTEAFF
TRBV5-5	TRBD2	.	TRBJ2-1	TGTGCCAGCAGCTATGGACTAGCCGCCTACAATGAGCAGTTCTTC	CASSYGLAAYNEQFF
TRBV29-1	.	.	TRBJ1-2	TGCAGCGTTGACGGGCAGGGGACTAACTATGGCTACACCTTC	CSVDGQGTNYGYTF
TRBV7-9	TRBD1	.	TRBJ2-3	TGTGCCAGCAGCGAGACAGGGGGCCGGGGCACAGATACGCAGTATTTT	CASSETGGRGTDTQYF
TRBV4-3	.	.	TRBJ2-7	TGCGCCAGCAGTCCTACGGCCCAGGGGTACGAGCAGTACTTC	CASSPTAQGYEQYF